The 11 T cell receptor beta chains below come from one sample, sequenced in a study of regulatory T cells in long-lasting Graves disease listed by TCRdb under 2021. The method was multiplex PCR. Sequencing relied on an Illumina HiSeq 4000. TCR beta libraries were built with iRepertoire HTBI primers and Arm-PCR amplification of CDR3 regions. The public reads were reanalyzed by TCRdb: fastp trimming at Q25, MiXCR alignment, in-frame beta chains only. Here each entry gathers all rows of one CDR3 protein and keeps the most common genes and DNA. This sample is represented by about 500,000 distinct CDR3 sequences; 12% of them were singletons. Roughly 8.9% of the sample is taken by the ten largest. The sample's time point label, in plain terms: newly diagnosed GD, antithyroid drugs for less than 3 months. For both TCR sequencing and RNA sequencing, RNA was extracted from PBMCs using TRIzol. The same data also contributed to another study, on T cells in Graves' hyperthyroidism and ophthalmopathy.

Sequencing was performed on peripheral blood mononuclear cells (PBMCs), taken at new diagnosis, from a patient treated with antithyroid drugs. These receptors all come from a woman aged 25-40 years with Graves disease. Donor details come from another sample of the same person, matched by shared clones.

The chain links TRBV7-2 to TRBJ2-1; 7 bases are a match to TRBD2. Germline V gene lookup returns CDR1 SGHTA and CDR2 FQGNSA. The V segment lost 7 bases and the J segment 8 bases; nucleotides outside the gene matches: 5. CDR3 length: 12 amino acids. The DNA of the CDR3 is TGTGCCAGCACGGGCGGGAGCCATGAGCAGTTCTTC. Its protein product is CASTGGSHEQFF. Full variable domain (remainder filled in from reference TRBV7-2 and TRBJ2-1): GAGVSQSPSNKVTEKGKDVELRCDPISGHTALYWYRQSLGQGLEFLIYFQGNSAPDKSGLPSDRFSAERTGGSVSTLTIQRTQQEDSAVYLCASTGGSHEQFFGPGTRLTVL.

The chain couples TRBV6-1 to TRBJ1-1; possibly TRBD1 for D (5 bases). CDR3 length: 14 amino acids. Trimming removed 7 bases from V and 5 bases from J, with 17 bases in between. Germline assignment: CDR1 MNHNS and CDR2 SASEGT. CDR3 DNA: TGTGCCAGCACCAAGGGGTTGGGAATAACTGAAGCTTTCTTT. The encoded protein is CASTKGLGITEAFF.

This clonotype showed up many times. V gene TRBV7-9 combines with J gene TRBJ2-5; D might be TRBD1 (6 bases). The CDR3 is 13 amino acids. Germline CDR1 SEHNR, CDR2 FQNEAQ (reference sequence). Trimming took off 5 bases at V and 2 bases at J, with 9 bases between the two ends. The CDR3 loop is CASSKDRQETQYF. The DNA of the CDR3 is TGTGCCAGCAGCAAGGACAGACAAGAGACCCAGTACTTC.

This clonotype showed up many times. V gene TRBV20-1 combines with J gene TRBJ2-3, with D uncertain. Trimming removed 6 bases from V and 2 bases from J, with 6 bases in between. This CDR3 spans 11 amino acids. CDR1 DFQATT and CDR2 SNEGSKA come from the germline V gene (reference sequence). The CDR3 DNA reads TGCAGTGCCCAGTTCACAGATACGCAGTATTTT. Protein sequence: CSAQFTDTQYF.

The chain recombines TRBV9 with TRBJ2-5; 12 bases are shared with TRBD2. Germline values: CDR1 SGDLS, CDR2 YYNGEE. V was pared by 4 bases and J by 5 bases, with 9 bases of the junction left unmatched. The CDR3 extends over 16 amino acids. The DNA for the CDR3 is TGTGCCAGCAGCTTAGGACTAGCGGGATTGGGGGAGACCCAGTACTTC. Amino acid sequence: CASSLGLAGLGETQYF.

The sample holds many counts of this clonotype. The chain uses TRBV27 and TRBJ2-1; D is uncertain. Germline-derived CDR1 and CDR2 are MNHEY and SMNVEV (reference sequence). Trimming took off 3 bases at V and 7 bases at J, with 13 bases between the two ends. The length of the CDR3 is 14 residues. In nucleotides, the CDR3 is TGTGCCAGCAGTTTCCGAGGTGCTATGAATGAGCAGTTCTTC. As protein: CASSFRGAMNEQFF.

This clonotype came up many times. The genes are TRBV6-5 and TRBJ2-7; 7 bases fit TRBD1. V shed 4 bases and J 4 bases; nucleotides not matched to a gene: 10. CDR1 MNHEY and CDR2 SVGAGI come from the germline V gene. This CDR3 spans 15 amino acids. For the CDR3, the DNA is TGTGCCAGCAGTTCTCCGGCAGGGGGTTCGTACGAGCAGTACTTC. It encodes CASSSPAGGSYEQYF.

At least ten counts were recorded for this clonotype. The rearrangement joins TRBV7-9 to TRBJ1-1; D might be TRBD1 (5 bases). Trimming took 2 bases from V and 6 from J, leaving 10 bases between them. Per germline, CDR1 SEHNR and CDR2 FQNEAQ (reference sequence). This CDR3 contains 13 residues. CDR3 region: CASSLSGLSEAFF. CDR3 coding DNA: TGTGCCAGCAGCTTATCGGGGCTCTCTGAAGCTTTCTTT.

This clonotype has a count of ten or more. This rearrangement joins TRBV7-2 to TRBJ2-5; D remains unclear. There are 11 residues in the CDR3. With 4 bases removed from V and 7 bases from J, the gap between germline ends came to 7 bases. Germline V gene data show CDR1 as SGHTA and CDR2 as FQGNSA. The CDR3 DNA follows: TGTGCCAGCAGCTCCGAGTGGACCCAGTACTTC. It specifies CASSSEWTQYF.

The sample holds many counts of this clonotype. The V and J genes are TRBV20-1 and TRBJ2-3; TRBD2 agrees at 13 bases. Germline values: CDR1 DFQATT, CDR2 SNEGSKA (reference sequence). The CDR3 has 17 amino acids. Losses at the gene ends were 5 bases for V and 1 base for J; bases not matched to a gene: 9. CDR3 nucleotides: TGCAGTGCTTGGACTAGCGGGAGTCTTGGGGGCACAGATACGCAGTATTTT. Its protein product is CSAWTSGSLGGTDTQYF.

The chain is built from TRBV24-1 and TRBJ2-1; no clear D gene. CDR1 KGHDR and CDR2 SFDVKD come from the germline V gene. Trimming took off 8 bases at V and 5 bases at J, with 9 bases between the two ends. This CDR3 has 12 amino acids. CDR3 sequence reads: CATTRLDNEQFF. CDR3 in DNA: TGTGCCACCACCCGACTCGACAATGAGCAGTTCTTC.